This is a list of T cell receptor beta chains from one sample in a study of PD-1 blockade in mismatch repair-deficient tumors. Generated by immunoSEQ multiplex PCR, the TCRdb table keeps only in-frame clones and is missing some. The table includes fewer than 100,000 clones, roughly 80% detected once. The input for sequencing was peripheral blood, taken 12 weeks after starting pembrolizumab. The receptors were sampled from an adult with mismatch repair-deficient cancer. Each CDR3 is given with its conserved first and last residue. The D gene is left open where the match is weak. A row's size may be missing; if present it is once, few, many or a size class.

d_gene | j_gene | abundance | v_gene | CDR3nt | CDR3aa
- | TRBJ1-1 | few | TRBV15 | TGTGCCACCAGCAGCAGTGGGTGGGACGCAGTGAACACTGAAGCTTTCTTT | CATSSSGWDAVNTEAFF
- | TRBJ2-2 | - | TRBV5-1 | TGCGCCAGCAGCTTCGCCCCCCCGAACACCGGGGAGCTGTTTTTT | CASSFAPPNTGELFF
- | TRBJ1-4 | - | TRBV29-1 | TGCAGCGTTTCCACAGGGTCGGATGAAAAACTGTTTTTT | CSVSTGSDEKLFF
- | TRBJ1-1 | - | TRBV20-1 | TGCAGTGCTAGACAGGGGACTGAAGCTTTCTTT | CSARQGTEAFF
- | TRBJ1-1 | - | TRBV5-5 | TGTGCCAGCAGCTTCCGGGGGGCTGACACTGAAGCTTTCTTT | CASSFRGADTEAFF
TRBD1 | TRBJ1-5 | few | TRBV5-5 | TGTGCCAGCAGCGGACAGGCTAATAGCAATCAGCCCCAGCATTTT | CASSGQANSNQPQHF
- | TRBJ2-1 | once | TRBV30 | TGTGCCTGGAGTGTAAACAATGAGCAGCTCTTC | CAWSVNNEQLF
- | TRBJ1-1 | few | TRBV5-6 | TGTGCCAGCAGTTGGACTGGTACTGAAGCTTTCTTT | CASSWTGTEAFF
- | TRBJ1-5 | many | TRBV7-9 | TGTGCCAGCAGCTTAATAAATCAGCCCCAGCATTTT | CASSLINQPQHF
TRBD1 | TRBJ2-5 | once | TRBV18 | TGTGCCAGCTCACTTAACAGGGGCGCCGTTGGCGAGACCCAGTACTTC | CASSLNRGAVGETQYF
- | TRBJ1-2 | - | TRBV29-1 | TGCAGCGTTAGACAGCCCCAACAGTCTGGCTACACCTTC | CSVRQPQQSGYTF
- | TRBJ1-3 | - | TRBV6-1 | TGTGCCAGCAGTGACAGCTCTGGAAACACCATATATTTT | CASSDSSGNTIYF
- | TRBJ2-1 | - | TRBV5-5 | TGTGCCAGCAGCTTGGCCGGGGTCAGTACCTACAATGAGCAGTTCTTC | CASSLAGVSTYNEQFF
TRBD2 | TRBJ2-1 | - | TRBV2 | TGTGCCAGCAGTGAAGCCTCAATTGCCCTTGCGGGGGTGGGATTCTTC | CASSEASIALAGVGFF
- | TRBJ1-3 | few | TRBV5-1 | TGCGCCAGCAGCTTGGGGCCTGAGTCTCGAAACACCATATATTTT | CASSLGPESRNTIYF
- | TRBJ2-5 | - | TRBV11-3 | TGTGCCAGCAGCCGAGGACAGAGTCAAGAGACCCAGTACTTC | CASSRGQSQETQYF
- | TRBJ1-4 | - | TRBV5-4 | TGTGCCAGCAGCCGGGACGCCTTGAGTGAAAAACTGTTTTTT | CASSRDALSEKLFF
- | TRBJ2-7 | - | TRBV9 | TGTGCCAGCAGCGGTAGCGGTTCCTACGAGCAGTACTTC | CASSGSGSYEQYF
TRBD1 | TRBJ1-1 | - | TRBV29-1 | TGCAGCGTCAACAGGGGGGGAACTGAAGCTTTCTTT | CSVNRGGTEAFF
- | TRBJ2-5 | - | TRBV4-1 | TGCGCCAGCAGCCAAACCCAGGCCGACCAAGAGACCCAGTACTTC | CASSQTQADQETQYF
- | TRBJ2-1 | - | TRBV27 | TGTGCCAGCAGTTTATTGGTTCAGGGAGGCTACAATGAGCAGTTCTTC | CASSLLVQGGYNEQFF
- | TRBJ2-7 | - | TRBV6-5 | TGTGCCAGCAGGGGGACGAGCGAGCAGTACTTC | CASRGTSEQYF
- | TRBJ1-1 | - | TRBV30 | TGTGCCAGCCAAAGGAACACTGAAGCTTTCTTT | CASQRNTEAFF
- | TRBJ2-1 | - | TRBV7-9 | TGTGCCAGCAGCCCAAAGCCCCAGAGCTCCTACAATGAGCAGTTCTTC | CASSPKPQSSYNEQFF
- | TRBJ2-3 | - | TRBV7-8 | TGTGCCAGCAGCTCGCTAGCAGCCAGCACAGATACGCAGTATTTT | CASSSLAASTDTQYF
- | TRBJ2-1 | - | TRBV5-1 | TGCGCCAGCAGCCATGGACAGATAGTTAATGAGCAGTTCTTC | CASSHGQIVNEQFF
- | TRBJ1-4 | - | TRBV28 | TGTGCCAGCAGTTTGTCCGCCCGGGGTAGAGAAAAACTGTTTTTT | CASSLSARGREKLFF
- | TRBJ1-3 | - | TRBV29-1 | TGCAGCGTTGAAGATCCACGGGGGCGAGGTTCTGGAAACACCATATATTTT | CSVEDPRGRGSGNTIYF
- | TRBJ1-2 | few | TRBV6-1 | TGTGCCAGCAGTGAACAGGGGTATACTAACTATGGCTACACCTTC | CASSEQGYTNYGYTF
- | TRBJ2-7 | - | TRBV11-2 | TGTGCCAGCAGCTTGGACAACTCCTACGAGCAGTACTTC | CASSLDNSYEQYF
TRBD2 | TRBJ2-7 | - | TRBV11-2 | TGTGCCAGCACCATATTACTAGCGGGAGAGCCTGAGCAGTACTTC | CASTILLAGEPEQYF
- | TRBJ2-5 | - | TRBV6-6 | TGTGCCAGCAGTTACGGAGGGGGTCGGGTCCAGACCCAGTACTTC | CASSYGGGRVQTQYF
- | TRBJ2-7 | - | TRBV6-5 | TGTGCCAGCAGTTACTTAATTACGGACGGGACCTACGAGCAGTACTTC | CASSYLITDGTYEQYF
- | TRBJ1-2 | few | TRBV15 | TGTGCCACCAGCAGAGAAGAAGGGGATGGCTACACCTTC | CATSREEGDGYTF
- | TRBJ2-3 | few | TRBV9 | TGTGCCAGCAGCGTAGATCCCGGGGGAAGCACAGATACGCAGTATTTT | CASSVDPGGSTDTQYF
- | TRBJ1-1 | - | TRBV19 | TGTGCCAGTAGTATACGTCCAGGAGAGGTGAACACTGAAGCTTTCTTT | CASSIRPGEVNTEAFF
- | TRBJ2-3 | - | TRBV27 | TGTGCCAGCAGTTTAGGGGGAGATACGCAGTATTTT | CASSLGGDTQYF
- | TRBJ2-2 | once | TRBV19 | TGTGCCAGTAGTATGGGAGGTGGGGCCGGGGAGCTGTTTTTT | CASSMGGGAGELFF
- | TRBJ1-1 | - | TRBV29-1 | TGCAGCGTTGAATCAAGACTGAACACTGAAGCTTTCTTT | CSVESRLNTEAFF
TRBD2 | TRBJ2-1 | - | TRBV2 | TGTGCCAGCAGTGAACTAGCGGGAGGGCCCTACAATGAGCAGTTCTTC | CASSELAGGPYNEQFF
TRBD1 | TRBJ1-5 | many | TRBV27 | TGTGCCAGCAGTATAGGGGGCTCGGAGCAGCCCCAGCATTTT | CASSIGGSEQPQHF
- | TRBJ1-5 | - | TRBV7-9 | TGTGCCAGCAGCTCAGGAGGGAGCCCCCAGCATTTT | CASSSGGSPQHF
- | TRBJ1-5 | once | TRBV9 | TGTGCCAGCAGCGTAGAAGGGACACGCAATCAGCCCCAGCATTTT | CASSVEGTRNQPQHF
TRBD1 | TRBJ2-7 | - | TRBV19 | TGTGCCAGTAAAGTAGGGACAGAAGTCTACGAGCAGTACTTC | CASKVGTEVYEQYF
- | TRBJ1-3 | - | TRBV4-1 | TGTGCCAGCAGCCAAGATGAGGGGGGAGGAAACACCATATATTTT | CASSQDEGGGNTIYF
TRBD2 | TRBJ2-5 | - | TRBV5-4 | TGTGCCAGCAGCTTATCTAGCGGGATGGTGGAGACCCAGTACTTC | CASSLSSGMVETQYF
- | TRBJ2-1 | - | TRBV28 | TGTGCCAGCACCGCTCGGGATGAGCAGTTCTTC | CASTARDEQFF
- | TRBJ2-2 | - | TRBV19 | TGTGCCAGTATCGGGACATTGAACACCGGGGAGCTGTTTTTT | CASIGTLNTGELFF
- | TRBJ2-2 | - | TRBV9 | TGTGCCAGCAGCGTAAGCGGACTCACCGGGGAGCTGTTTTTT | CASSVSGLTGELFF
TRBD1 | TRBJ2-3 | - | TRBV9 | TGTGCCAGCAGCGCGGAGGACAGGGATACGCAGTATTTT | CASSAEDRDTQYF
TRBD2 | TRBJ2-1 | - | TRBV7-3 | TGTGCCAGCCAAAGAGGCGGGAGCTCCTACAATGAGCAGTTCTTC | CASQRGGSSYNEQFF
TRBD1 | TRBJ1-2 | - | TRBV6-5 | TGTGCCAGCAGTTACTCCCGGGACAGCACCCGCTATGGCTACACCTTC | CASSYSRDSTRYGYTF
TRBD2 | TRBJ2-5 | - | TRBV4-3 | TGCGCCAGCAGCCAAGAGGGGCGGGAGTGGGAGACCCAGTACTTC | CASSQEGREWETQYF
- | TRBJ2-7 | few | TRBV7-9 | TGTGCCAGCAGCTTCATGAGCTCCTACGAGCAGTACTTC | CASSFMSSYEQYF
- | TRBJ1-5 | - | TRBV5-4 | TGTGCCAGCAGCCTAGGGGGGGCGCAGCCCCAGCATTTT | CASSLGGAQPQHF